Below are 27 T cell receptor beta chains sequenced from a single sample in a study of blood T cell repertoires in COVID-19. Sequenced by immunoSEQ multiplex PCR; TCRdb stores in-frame clones only, minus some. The sample records roughly 120,000 clones, roughly 81% being singletons. Input material: peripheral blood. The source of these receptors is a man aged 35-49 years with acute or convalescent COVID-19.

V is TRBV9 and J is TRBJ1-2, with D possibly TRBD1 on 5 matching bases. Germline CDR1 SGDLS, CDR2 YYNGEE. The CDR3 consists of 13 residues. V lost 3 bases and J 2 bases, leaving 8 bases between the germline ends. The CDR3 sequence: CASSANRNYGYTF. The CDR3 DNA reads TGTGCCAGCAGCGCTAACAGGAACTATGGCTACACCTTC.

The CDR3 region is CASSFSDEQFF. The CDR3 coding sequence is TGTGCCAGCAGCTTCTCTGATGAGCAGTTCTTC. This chain links TRBV11-2 with TRBJ2-1; no clear D gene. Germline V gives CDR1 SGHAT, CDR2 FQNNGV. V lost 3 bases and J 8 bases, leaving 5 bases between the germline ends. This CDR3 contains 11 residues.

This clone came up once. The J gene is TRBJ1-1, the V gene TRBV4-1, with D possibly matching TRBD1 (5 bases). This CDR3 comprises 13 residues. The V and J ends lost 3 bases and 5 bases respectively, with 10 bases between them. The V gene's germline CDR1 is MGHRA and CDR2 YSYEKL. Here the CDR3 reads CASSQTGVTEAFF. The CDR3 DNA reads TGCGCCAGCAGCCAGACGGGGGTAACTGAAGCTTTCTTT.

This clone was seen just once. V gene TRBV28 combines with J gene TRBJ1-2, with D perhaps TRBD1 (6 bases). Germline values: CDR1 MDHEN, CDR2 SYDVKM. V gave up 6 bases and J gave up 5 bases, with 10 bases separating them. The CDR3 covers 12 residues. The CDR3 DNA follows: TGTGCCAGCAGGAGGGGGGGGTATGGCTACACCTTC. As protein: CASRRGGYGYTF.

In this sample, this clone turned up a few times. J is TRBJ2-7 and V is TRBV7-9; no clear D. V lost 5 bases and J lost 0, with 14 bases in between. CDR1 is SEHNR, CDR2 FQNEAQ, per germline (reference sequence). The CDR3 totals 15 residues. In nucleotides, the CDR3 is TGTGCCAGCAGCCCCCTGGGCCCGAGCTCCTACGAGCAGTACTTC. Translated, it gives CASSPLGPSSYEQYF.

This clone was found once. The chain carries TRBV7-9 and TRBJ1-4; the match to TRBD1 covers 9 bases. Germline V gene sequence: CDR1 SEHNR, CDR2 FQNEAQ (reference sequence). The J segment lost 5 bases and the V segment lost 3 bases, leaving 1 base of the junction unmatched. This CDR3 comprises 14 residues. For the CDR3, the DNA is TGTGCCAGCAGCTTCGGGACAGGGAATGAAAAACTGTTTTTT. It translates to CASSFGTGNEKLFF.

V is TRBV7-9 and J is TRBJ2-3; 9 bases map to TRBD2. Unmatched junction bases numbered 1, after V lost 3 bases and J lost 0 bases. Per germline, CDR1 SEHNR and CDR2 FQNEAQ (reference sequence). This CDR3 has 15 residues. CDR3 sequence: CASSFLAGSTDTQYF. In DNA form, the CDR3 reads TGTGCCAGCAGCTTTCTAGCGGGGAGCACAGATACGCAGTATTTT. Full variable domain (remainder filled in from reference TRBV7-9 and TRBJ2-3): DTGVSQNPRHKITKRGQNVTFRCDPISEHNRLYWYRQTLGQGPEFLTYFQNEAQLEKSRLLSDRFSAERPKGSFSTLEIQRTEQGDSAMYLCASSFLAGSTDTQYFGPGTRLTVL.

The chain combines TRBV2 with TRBJ1-2; a possible D gene is TRBD1 (5 bases). V was clipped by 7 bases and J by 6 bases, with 12 bases between them. CDR3 length equals 12 residues. Germline CDR1 is SNHLY and CDR2 is FYNNEI. The CDR3 coding sequence is TGTGCCAGCAAGGCAGGGTGGAATGGCTACACCTTC. Translated, it gives CASKAGWNGYTF. The full variable domain, rest sourced from reference TRBV2 and TRBJ1-2, is EPEVTQTPSHQVTQMGQEVILRCVPISNHLYFYWYRQILGQKVEFLVSFYNNEISEKSEIFDDQFSVERPDGSNFTLKIRSTKLEDSAMYFCASKAGWNGYTFGSGTRLTVV.

This clone was detected once. This chain connects TRBV6-5 to TRBJ2-7; 10 bases line up with TRBD1. The CDR3 has 15 residues. With 8 bases clipped from V and 5 bases from J, the junction kept 12 bases outside the gene matches. From germline, CDR1 is MNHEY and CDR2 SVGAGI. CDR3 sequence (DNA): TGTGCCAGCTCTAGGGTTGGACAGGGGGAGAACGAGCAGTACTTC. Its translation is CASSRVGQGENEQYF.

In DNA, the CDR3 is TGTGCCAGCAGCCGACAGGGGGCTGGAACTGAAGCTTTCTTT. Amino acid sequence: CASSRQGAGTEAFF. V gene TRBV21-1 combines with J gene TRBJ1-1; no DNA check was done on the table's D call, TRBD1. TRBV21-1 is an annotated pseudogene. This CDR3 has 14 amino acids.

The V call is TRBV5-1, the J call TRBJ2-5; tentatively, D is TRBD2 (6 bases). The CDR3 is made up of 15 amino acids. V was shortened by 2 bases and J by 2 bases, with 13 bases between the two germline ends. The germline CDR1 and CDR2 sequences are SGHRS and YFSETQ. The CDR3 region has the DNA TGCGCCAGCAGCTTCGGGCGTGGGGGGCAAGAGACCCAGTACTTC. This codes for CASSFGRGGQETQYF.

The chain recombines TRBV19 with TRBJ1-1; 9 bases are shared with TRBD1. J gave up 5 bases and V 1 base, and 8 bases lay outside the gene matches. Germline lookup yields CDR1 LNHDA and CDR2 SQIVND (reference sequence). The CDR3 contains 16 residues. CDR3 coding DNA: TGTGCCAGTAGTATAGTTGGGACAGGGTCGAAGACTGAAGCTTTCTTT. This gives the protein CASSIVGTGSKTEAFF. The whole variable domain, remainder taken from reference TRBV19 and TRBJ1-1, is DGGITQSPKYLFRKEGQNVTLSCEQNLNHDAMYWYRQDPGQGLRLIYYSQIVNDFQKGDIAEGYSVSREKKESFPLTVTSAQKNPTAFYLCASSIVGTGSKTEAFFGQGTRLTVV.

The J gene is TRBJ1-5, the V gene TRBV30; 7 bases line up with TRBD1. V gave up 5 bases and J gave up 3 bases; unmatched junction bases: 22. CDR1 is GTSNPN and CDR2 is SVGIG in the germline V gene (reference sequence). The CDR3 has 19 amino acids. The CDR3 bases are TGTGCCTGGGGCCGCCGCGCGACAGGGCCCGCGAGGTTCAATCAGCCCCAGCATTTT. It translates to CAWGRRATGPARFNQPQHF.

The chain links TRBV11-2 to TRBJ2-7; 12 bases align to TRBD1. Germline V gives CDR1 SGHAT, CDR2 FQNNGV. With V trimmed by 5 bases and J by 4 bases, 9 bases remained unmatched. CDR3 size: 16 residues. CDR3 amino acids: CASSLLRDRGPYEQYF. CDR3 nucleotides: TGTGCCAGCAGCCTTCTCCGGGACAGGGGGCCTTACGAGCAGTACTTC.

This clone appeared once. The V call is TRBV14, the J call TRBJ1-2; D gene uncertain. Looked up from germline, CDR1 is SGHDN and CDR2 is FVKESK. V shed 0 bases and J shed 9 bases, with 11 bases lying between them. This CDR3 is built from 13 residues. The CDR3 region has the DNA TGTGCCAGCAGCCAAGATGGGCGGGTTCGCTACACCTTC. Translating gives CASSQDGRVRYTF.

The rearrangement uses TRBV6-5 and TRBJ1-6; no definite D call. The CDR3 is made up of 14 amino acids. Germline V gives CDR1 MNHEY, CDR2 SVGAGI. The germline V and J ends were trimmed by 2 bases and 7 bases, with 9 bases remaining between them. The CDR3 nucleotides read TGTGCCAGCAGTTACCACAGACCCAATTCACCCCTCCACTTT. Its translation: CASSYHRPNSPLHF.

This clone has just one count. This chain uses TRBV7-2 with TRBJ2-6, with TRBD1 matching 8 bases. V shed 1 base and J 0 bases; nucleotides not matched to a gene: 5. This CDR3 contains 18 residues. CDR1 is SGHTA and CDR2 is FQGNSA in the germline V gene. The DNA for the CDR3 is TGTGCCAGCAGCTTAGGGACAGGGAGGCCCTCTGGGGCCAACGTCCTGACTTTC. Translated: CASSLGTGRPSGANVLTF.

The chain links TRBV19 to TRBJ2-2, with D possibly TRBD2 on 5 matching bases. V was cut by 6 bases and J by 5 bases, with 13 bases left in between. CDR3 size: 14 residues. Germline V gene sequence: CDR1 LNHDA, CDR2 SQIVND (reference sequence). CDR3 DNA: TGTGCCAGTAGGATGGGAGCAGGAACCGGGGAGCTGTTTTTT. Amino acid sequence: CASRMGAGTGELFF.

The rearrangement uses TRBV2 and TRBJ2-5; 9 bases fit TRBD2. Germline assignment: CDR1 SNHLY and CDR2 FYNNEI. This CDR3 has 14 amino acids. The junction had 1 base not matched to a gene; V was cut back by 4 bases and J by 1 base. CDR3 sequence (DNA): TGTGCCAGCAGTGCGACTAGCGGCCAAGAGACCCAGTACTTC. Translation gives CASSATSGQETQYF.

This clone appeared once. The chain couples TRBV3-1 (or the pseudogene TRBV3-2) to TRBJ1-2; no clear D gene. Germline CDR1 reads LGHDT; CDR2 reads YNNKEL (reference sequence). Trimming stripped 0 bases from V and 7 bases from J, with 18 bases between. CDR3 size: 16 residues. The CDR3 loop is CASSQDFPGLGSGYTF. CDR3 DNA sequence: TGTGCCAGCAGCCAAGATTTCCCGGGCTTGGGGAGTGGCTACACCTTC.

This chain joins TRBV6-4 and TRBJ2-7; 10 bases match TRBD2. Germline values: CDR1 MRHNA, CDR2 SNTAGT. With 10 bases clipped from V and 5 bases from J, the junction kept 14 bases outside the gene matches. CDR3 length: 15 residues. The CDR3 loop is CANGLLAGVRDEQYF. Written as DNA, the CDR3 is TGTGCCAACGGGCTCCTAGCGGGAGTGAGGGACGAGCAGTACTTC.

The chain couples TRBV4-1 to TRBJ2-2; no definite D call. CDR1 is MGHRA, CDR2 YSYEKL, per germline. Trimming pared 0 bases from V and 4 bases from J, leaving 9 bases between. CDR3 length: 15 amino acids. The CDR3 region is CASSQDGQITGELFF. In DNA form, the CDR3 reads TGCGCCAGCAGCCAAGATGGGCAGATCACCGGGGAGCTGTTTTTT.

The chain carries TRBV5-4 and TRBJ1-2; the match to TRBD1 covers 7 bases. CDR3 length: 17 residues. CDR1 is SGHNT, CDR2 YYREEE, per germline (reference sequence). V lost 4 bases, J lost 4 bases, and 16 bases stayed unmatched. CDR3 sequence reads: CASSLYPGGRKFYGYTF. Written as DNA, the CDR3 is TGTGCCAGCAGCCTCTACCCAGGGGGACGGAAGTTCTATGGCTACACCTTC.

CDR3 coding DNA: TGTGCCAGCAGCGAAAAAAGGGGAAGCTCCTACAATGAGCAGTTCTTC. It translates to CASSEKRGSSYNEQFF. The chain combines TRBV5-6 with TRBJ2-1, with D possibly being TRBD1 (5 bases). V dropped 4 bases and J dropped 0 bases, with 14 bases sitting between them. This CDR3 is built from 16 residues. Germline V gives CDR1 SGHDT, CDR2 YYEEEE.

This chain uses TRBV7-2 with TRBJ2-3; 16 nucleotides match TRBD2. This CDR3 contains 19 residues. Looked up from germline, CDR1 is SGHTA and CDR2 is FQGNSA. V lost 5 bases to trimming and J lost 5 bases; unmatched junction nucleotides: 13. As DNA, the CDR3 is TGTGCCAGCAGCCCAATCCCGGGACTAGCGGGGGGGAAATTAGATACGCAGTATTTT. Its translation: CASSPIPGLAGGKLDTQYF. Based on the CDR3 plus reference TRBV7-2 and TRBJ2-3, the full variable domain is GAGVSQSPSNKVTEKGKDVELRCDPISGHTALYWYRQSLGQGLEFLIYFQGNSAPDKSGLPSDRFSAERTGGSVSTLTIQRTQQEDSAVYLCASSPIPGLAGGKLDTQYFGPGTRLTVL.

J is TRBJ1-1 and V is TRBV5-6; maybe TRBD1 (6 bases). V was trimmed by 0 bases and J by 3 bases, leaving 9 bases between them. The CDR3 covers 14 residues. Germline lookup yields CDR1 SGHDT and CDR2 YYEEEE. This chain's CDR3 is CASSLAGADTEAFF. The CDR3 DNA reads as TGTGCCAGCAGCTTGGCAGGGGCCGACACTGAAGCTTTCTTT.

The CDR3 reads CASSPRIRRETQYF. CDR3 nucleotides: TGTGCCAGCAGCCCTCGCATTCGGAGAGAGACCCAGTACTTC. The rearrangement uses TRBV14 and TRBJ2-5, with D unresolved. Germline assignment: CDR1 SGHDN and CDR2 FVKESK. The CDR3 length is 14 residues. V was shortened by 4 bases and J by 4 bases, with 13 bases between the two germline ends.